What follows is one T cell receptor (beta chain) and its context. Antigen unknown. These data are taken from a study of cytomegalovirus exposure and HLA in healthy donors. Study conclusions and caveats: The authors later linked a missense DCLRE1C variant to TCR beta V- and J-gene trimming. The study listed roughly 150 cytomegalovirus-associated TCR beta chains.

V gave up 1 base and J gave up 6 bases; unmatched junction bases: 5. The CDR3 spans 14 residues. Germline assignment: CDR1 SEHNR and CDR2 FQNEAQ (reference sequence). PCR used 60 Vbeta primers and 13 Jbeta primers. The repertoire was sequenced with immunoSEQ multiplex PCR; TCRdb's copy has only in-frame clones and lacks some. The sample lists 150,000 or so clones; around three quarters were seen once. This TCR derives from a man aged 40-50 years in good health and CMV-seropositive. Source material: PBMCs. This chain connects TRBV7-9 to TRBJ1-2, with 7 bases matching TRBD1. The DNA of the CDR3 is TGTGCCAGCAGCTTAGTTCGGGGGACAGATGGCTACACCTTC. Translating gives CASSLVRGTDGYTF.